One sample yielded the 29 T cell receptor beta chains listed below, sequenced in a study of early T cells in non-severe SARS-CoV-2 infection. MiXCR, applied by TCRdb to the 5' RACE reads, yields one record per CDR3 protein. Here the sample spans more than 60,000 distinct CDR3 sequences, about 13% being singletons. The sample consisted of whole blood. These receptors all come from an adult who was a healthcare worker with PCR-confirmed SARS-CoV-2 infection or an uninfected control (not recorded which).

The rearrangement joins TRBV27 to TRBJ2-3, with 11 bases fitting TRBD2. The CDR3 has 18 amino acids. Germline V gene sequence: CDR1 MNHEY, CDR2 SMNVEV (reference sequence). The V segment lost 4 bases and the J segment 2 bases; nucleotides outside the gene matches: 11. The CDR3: CASSSNPLAGEPTDTQYF. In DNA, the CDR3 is TGTGCCAGCAGTTCCAATCCACTAGCGGGGGAGCCCACAGATACGCAGTATTTT.

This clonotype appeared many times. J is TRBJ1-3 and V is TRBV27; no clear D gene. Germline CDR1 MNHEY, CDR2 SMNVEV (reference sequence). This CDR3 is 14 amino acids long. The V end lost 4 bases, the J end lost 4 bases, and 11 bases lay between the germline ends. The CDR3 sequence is CASSSLYPGNTIYF. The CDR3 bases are TGTGCCAGCAGTTCCCTATACCCCGGAAACACCATATATTTT.

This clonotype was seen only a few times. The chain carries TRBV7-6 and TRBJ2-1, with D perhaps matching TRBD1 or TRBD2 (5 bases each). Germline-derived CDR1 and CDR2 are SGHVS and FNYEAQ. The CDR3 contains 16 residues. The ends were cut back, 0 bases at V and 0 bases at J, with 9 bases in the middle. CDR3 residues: CASSLAGESSYNEQFF. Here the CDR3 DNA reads TGTGCCAGCAGCTTAGCGGGGGAGAGCTCCTACAATGAGCAGTTCTTC. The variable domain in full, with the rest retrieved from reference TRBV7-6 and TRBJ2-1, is GAGVSQSPRYKVTKRGQDVALRCDPISGHVSLYWYRQALGQGPEFLTYFNYEAQQDKSGLPNDRFSAERPEGSISTLTIQRTEQRDSAMYRCASSLAGESSYNEQFFGPGTRLTVL.

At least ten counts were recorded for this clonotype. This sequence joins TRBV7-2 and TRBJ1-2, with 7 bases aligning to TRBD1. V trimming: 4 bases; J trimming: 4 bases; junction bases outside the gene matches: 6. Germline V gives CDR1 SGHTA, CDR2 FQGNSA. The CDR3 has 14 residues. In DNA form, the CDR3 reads TGTGCCAGCAGCTCCGGGACAGAACTCTATGGCTACACCTTC. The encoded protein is CASSSGTELYGYTF.

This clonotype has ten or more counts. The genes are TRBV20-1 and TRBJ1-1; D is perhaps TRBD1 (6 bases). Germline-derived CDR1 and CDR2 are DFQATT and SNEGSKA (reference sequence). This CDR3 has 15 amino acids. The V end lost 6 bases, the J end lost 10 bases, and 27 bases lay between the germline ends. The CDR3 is CSAEVSGGRVIGAFF. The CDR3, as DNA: TGCAGTGCCGAGGTGAGCGGGGGGCGCGTTATCGGAGCTTTCTTT.

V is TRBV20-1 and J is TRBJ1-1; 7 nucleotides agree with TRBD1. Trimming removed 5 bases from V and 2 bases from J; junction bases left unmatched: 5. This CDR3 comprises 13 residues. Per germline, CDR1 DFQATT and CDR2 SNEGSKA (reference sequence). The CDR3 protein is CSAAGQLNTEAFF. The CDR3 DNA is TGCAGTGCTGCGGGACAGTTAAACACTGAAGCTTTCTTT.

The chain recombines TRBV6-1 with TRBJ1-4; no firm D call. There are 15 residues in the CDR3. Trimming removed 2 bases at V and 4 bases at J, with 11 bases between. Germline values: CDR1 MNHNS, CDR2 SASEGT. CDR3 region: CASSESSQFNEKLFF. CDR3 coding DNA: TGTGCCAGCAGTGAAAGTAGTCAGTTTAATGAAAAACTGTTTTTT.

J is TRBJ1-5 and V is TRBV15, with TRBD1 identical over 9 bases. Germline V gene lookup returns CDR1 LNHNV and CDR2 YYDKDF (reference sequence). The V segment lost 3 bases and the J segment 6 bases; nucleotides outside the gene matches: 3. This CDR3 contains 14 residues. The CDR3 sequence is CATSSRDRAQPQHF. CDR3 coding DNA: TGTGCCACCAGCAGCCGGGACAGGGCTCAGCCCCAGCATTTT.

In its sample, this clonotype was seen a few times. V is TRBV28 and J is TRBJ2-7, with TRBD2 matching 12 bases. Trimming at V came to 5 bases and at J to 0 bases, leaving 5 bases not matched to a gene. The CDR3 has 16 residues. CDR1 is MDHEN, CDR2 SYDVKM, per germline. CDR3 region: CASSLLAGGPSYEQYF. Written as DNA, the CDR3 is TGTGCCAGCAGTCTCCTAGCGGGAGGGCCCTCCTACGAGCAGTACTTC.

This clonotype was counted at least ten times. The CDR3 protein is CASSSPRGESTDTQYF. CDR3 nucleotides: TGTGCCAGCAGTTCCCCCCGGGGTGAGAGCACAGATACGCAGTATTTT. The rearrangement links TRBV28 to TRBJ2-3; a weak D match, TRBD2 (5 bases). CDR1 MDHEN and CDR2 SYDVKM come from the germline V gene. Trimming pared 4 bases from V and 0 bases from J, leaving 14 bases between. The CDR3 covers 16 residues.

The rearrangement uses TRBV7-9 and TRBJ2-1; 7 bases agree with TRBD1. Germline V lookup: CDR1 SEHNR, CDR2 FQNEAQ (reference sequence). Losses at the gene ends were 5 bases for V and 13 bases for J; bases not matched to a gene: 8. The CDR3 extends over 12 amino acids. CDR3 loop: CASSPGTDSQFF. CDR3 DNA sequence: TGTGCCAGCAGCCCCGGGACAGATTCTCAGTTCTTC.

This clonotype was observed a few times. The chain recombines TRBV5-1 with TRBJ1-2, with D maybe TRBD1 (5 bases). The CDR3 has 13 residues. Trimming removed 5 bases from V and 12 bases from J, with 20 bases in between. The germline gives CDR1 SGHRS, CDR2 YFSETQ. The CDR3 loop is CASSFVAQRGHTF. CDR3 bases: TGCGCCAGCAGTTTTGTGGCCCAACGGGGACACACCTTC.

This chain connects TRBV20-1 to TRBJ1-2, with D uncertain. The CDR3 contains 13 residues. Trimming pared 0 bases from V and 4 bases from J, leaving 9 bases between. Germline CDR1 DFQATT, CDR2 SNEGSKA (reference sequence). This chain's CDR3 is CSARDPNGYGYTF. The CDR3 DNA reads TGCAGTGCTAGAGACCCCAATGGCTATGGCTACACCTTC.

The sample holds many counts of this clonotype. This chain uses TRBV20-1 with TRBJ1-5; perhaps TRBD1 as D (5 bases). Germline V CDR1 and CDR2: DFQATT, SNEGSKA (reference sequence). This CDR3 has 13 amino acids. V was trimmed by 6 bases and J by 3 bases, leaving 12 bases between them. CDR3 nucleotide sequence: TGCAGTGCCCAGATAGGGGTCAATCAGCCCCAGCATTTT. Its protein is CSAQIGVNQPQHF.

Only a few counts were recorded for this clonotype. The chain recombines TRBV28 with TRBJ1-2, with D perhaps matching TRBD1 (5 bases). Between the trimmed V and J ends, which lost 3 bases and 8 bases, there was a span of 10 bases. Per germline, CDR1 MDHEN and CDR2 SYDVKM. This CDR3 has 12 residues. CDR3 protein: CASSLGRIGYTF. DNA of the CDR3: TGTGCCAGCAGTTTGGGGCGGATAGGCTACACCTTC.

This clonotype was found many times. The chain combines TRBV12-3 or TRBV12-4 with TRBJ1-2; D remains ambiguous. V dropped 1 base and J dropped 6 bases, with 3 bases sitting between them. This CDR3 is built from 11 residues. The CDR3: CASSLGDGYTF. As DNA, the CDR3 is TGTGCCAGCAGTTTAGGCGATGGCTACACCTTC.

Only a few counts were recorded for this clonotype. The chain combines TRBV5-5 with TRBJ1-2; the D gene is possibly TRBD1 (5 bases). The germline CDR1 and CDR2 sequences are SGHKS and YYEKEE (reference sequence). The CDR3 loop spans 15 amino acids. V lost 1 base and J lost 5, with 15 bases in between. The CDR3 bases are TGTGCCAGCAGCTTGTTCCAGGGAGTTTTATATGGCTACACCTTC. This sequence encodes CASSLFQGVLYGYTF.

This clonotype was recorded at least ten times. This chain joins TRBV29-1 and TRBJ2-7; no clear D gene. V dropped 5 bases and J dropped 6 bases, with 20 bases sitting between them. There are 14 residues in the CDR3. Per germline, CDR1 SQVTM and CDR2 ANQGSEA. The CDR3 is CSVYASGHTAEQYF. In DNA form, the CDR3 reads TGCAGCGTTTACGCCTCGGGCCATACCGCCGAGCAGTACTTC.

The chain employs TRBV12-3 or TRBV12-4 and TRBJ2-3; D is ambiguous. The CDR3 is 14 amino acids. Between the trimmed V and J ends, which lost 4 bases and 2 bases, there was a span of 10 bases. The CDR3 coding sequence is TGTGCCAGCAGTTACCCCAGGTCCACAGATACGCAGTATTTT. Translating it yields CASSYPRSTDTQYF.

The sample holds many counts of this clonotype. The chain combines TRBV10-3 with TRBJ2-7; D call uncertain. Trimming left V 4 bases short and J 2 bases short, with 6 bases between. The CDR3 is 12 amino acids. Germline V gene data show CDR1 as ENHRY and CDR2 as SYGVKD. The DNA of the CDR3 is TGTGCCATCAGTGCAACAGCCTACGAGCAGTACTTC. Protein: CAISATAYEQYF.

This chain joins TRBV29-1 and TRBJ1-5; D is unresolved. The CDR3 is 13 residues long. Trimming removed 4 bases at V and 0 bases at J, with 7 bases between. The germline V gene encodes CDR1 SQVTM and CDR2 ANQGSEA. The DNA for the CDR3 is TGCAGCGTTGTGTGGGATAGCAATCAGCCCCAGCATTTT. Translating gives CSVVWDSNQPQHF.

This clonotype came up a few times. The CDR3 DNA follows: TGTGCCAGCTCCGGGACAGAAGCCAACGTCCTGACTTTC. This gives the protein CASSGTEANVLTF. The rearrangement uses TRBV6-5 and TRBJ2-6; 7 nucleotides line up with TRBD1. Germline V lookup: CDR1 MNHEY, CDR2 SVGAGI. The CDR3 runs 13 residues. Trimming at V came to 8 bases and at J to 7 bases, leaving 5 bases not matched to a gene.

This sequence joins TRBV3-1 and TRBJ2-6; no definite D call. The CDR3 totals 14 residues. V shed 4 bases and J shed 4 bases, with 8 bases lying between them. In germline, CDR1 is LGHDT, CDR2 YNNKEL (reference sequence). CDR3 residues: CASSPPGGANVLTF. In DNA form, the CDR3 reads TGTGCCAGCAGCCCCCCCGGGGGGGCCAACGTCCTGACTTTC.

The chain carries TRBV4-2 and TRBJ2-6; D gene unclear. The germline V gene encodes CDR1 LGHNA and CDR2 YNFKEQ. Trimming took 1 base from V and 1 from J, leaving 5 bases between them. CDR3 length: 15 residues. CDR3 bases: TGTGCCAGCAGCCAAGTGGGGTCTGGGGCCAACGTCCTGACTTTC. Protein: CASSQVGSGANVLTF.

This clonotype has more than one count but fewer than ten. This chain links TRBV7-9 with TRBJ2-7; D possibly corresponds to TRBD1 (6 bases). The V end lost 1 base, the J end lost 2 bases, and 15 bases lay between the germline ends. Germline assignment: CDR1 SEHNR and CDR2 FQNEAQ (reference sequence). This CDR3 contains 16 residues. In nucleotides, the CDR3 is TGTGCCAGCAGCTTAGTGCCAGGACAGACAACCTACGAGCAGTACTTC. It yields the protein CASSLVPGQTTYEQYF. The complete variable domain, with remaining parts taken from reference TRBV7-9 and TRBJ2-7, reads DTGVSQNPRHKITKRGQNVTFRCDPISEHNRLYWYRQTLGQGPEFLTYFQNEAQLEKSRLLSDRFSAERPKGSFSTLEIQRTEQGDSAMYLCASSLVPGQTTYEQYFGPGTRLTVT.

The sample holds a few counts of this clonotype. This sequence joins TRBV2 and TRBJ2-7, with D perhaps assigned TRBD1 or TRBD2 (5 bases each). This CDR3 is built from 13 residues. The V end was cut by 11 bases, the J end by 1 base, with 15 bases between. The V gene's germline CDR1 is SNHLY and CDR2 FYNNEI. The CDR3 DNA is TGTGCCTCCGGAGAGGGGCCGTCCTACGAGCAGTACTTC. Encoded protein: CASGEGPSYEQYF.

CDR3 residues: CASSIYYEQYF. CDR3 coding DNA: TGTGCCAGCAGTATATACTACGAGCAGTACTTC. This chain connects TRBV28 to TRBJ2-7; no clear D gene. V lost 5 bases, J lost 3 bases, and 5 bases lay in between. The CDR3 consists of 11 residues. CDR1 is MDHEN and CDR2 is SYDVKM in the germline V gene.

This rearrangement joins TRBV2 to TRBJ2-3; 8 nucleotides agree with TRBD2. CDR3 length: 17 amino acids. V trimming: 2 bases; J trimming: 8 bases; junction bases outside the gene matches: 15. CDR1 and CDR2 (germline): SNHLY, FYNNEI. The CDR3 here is CASSESPLPTSAGTQYF. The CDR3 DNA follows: TGTGCCAGCAGTGAATCCCCCTTACCGACTAGCGCGGGTACGCAGTATTTT. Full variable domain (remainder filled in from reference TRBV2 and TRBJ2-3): EPEVTQTPSHQVTQMGQEVILRCVPISNHLYFYWYRQILGQKVEFLVSFYNNEISEKSEIFDDQFSVERPDGSNFTLKIRSTKLEDSAMYFCASSESPLPTSAGTQYFGPGTRLTVL.

The CDR3 here is CAWSPDRSYGYTF. CDR3 bases: TGTGCCTGGAGCCCGGACAGATCCTATGGCTACACCTTC. The chain has TRBV30 and TRBJ1-2, with D possibly matching TRBD1 (6 bases). This CDR3 is 13 amino acids long. The V and J ends lost 3 bases and 4 bases respectively, with 12 bases between them. The V gene's germline CDR1 is GTSNPN and CDR2 SVGIG (reference sequence).